This passage covers 22 T cell receptor beta chains from one sample sequenced in a study of PD-1 blockade in mismatch repair-deficient tumors. Data came from immunoSEQ multiplex PCR; TCRdb stores just in-frame clones and leaves some out. The sample has about 9,400 clones; approximately 85% are singletons. The sample in question was PBMCs, obtained approximately 48 weeks after starting pembrolizumab. Receptors were obtained from an adult with mismatch repair-deficient cancer.

The rearrangement joins TRBV6-1 to TRBJ1-1; D perhaps matches TRBD1 (5 bases). The V gene lost 4 bases and the J gene lost 1 base, with 19 bases spanning the gap. The CDR3 is 17 residues long. Germline CDR1 MNHNS, CDR2 SASEGT. CDR3 protein: CASSAALGRLTNTEAFF. CDR3 DNA: TGTGCCAGCAGTGCGGCTCTGGGGCGTCTTACGAACACTGAAGCTTTCTTT.

The chain is built from TRBV5-1 and TRBJ1-2, with TRBD1 matching 9 bases. CDR3 length: 15 residues. With V trimmed by 8 bases and J by 4 bases, 12 bases remained unmatched. CDR1 SGHRS and CDR2 YFSETQ come from the germline V gene. DNA of the CDR3: TGCGCCAGTAAGACCGGGACAGGGTCGGGCTATGGCTACACCTTC. Its translation is CASKTGTGSGYGYTF.

This chain connects TRBV4-1 to TRBJ1-4; 7 bases match TRBD1. The CDR3 totals 15 residues. Germline CDR1 is MGHRA and CDR2 is YSYEKL. V lost 4 bases, J lost 5 bases, and 7 bases stayed unmatched. The DNA of the CDR3 is TGCGCCAGCAGCCTCCTGGGACAGAGAAATGAAAAACTGTTTTTT. It encodes CASSLLGQRNEKLFF.

This clone turned up a few times. The chain links TRBV27 to TRBJ2-7; 14 bases match TRBD2. Trimming took 5 bases from V and 11 from J; bases not matched to a gene: 8. The germline V gene encodes CDR1 MNHEY and CDR2 SMNVEV (reference sequence). This CDR3 region has 14 residues. CDR3 sequence reads: CASSPGTSGSEEYF. The CDR3 nucleotides read TGTGCCAGCAGTCCAGGGACTAGCGGGAGTGAGGAGTACTTC.

The J gene is TRBJ2-7, the V gene TRBV28; 9 bases match TRBD1. The CDR3 extends over 15 amino acids. Trimming at V came to 5 bases and at J to 3 bases, leaving 8 bases not matched to a gene. Germline V gene sequence: CDR1 MDHEN, CDR2 SYDVKM. The CDR3 reads CASSPPGTGSYEQYF. In nucleotides, the CDR3 is TGTGCCAGCAGTCCCCCCGGGACAGGGAGCTACGAGCAGTACTTC.

The V gene is TRBV6-5, the J gene TRBJ1-4, with a possible D match to TRBD1 (5 bases). The CDR3 contains 15 residues. V shed 4 bases and J shed 0 bases, with 9 bases lying between them. CDR1 and CDR2 from the germline V gene are MNHEY and SVGAGI. DNA of the CDR3: TGTGCCAGCAGTTCCTACAGGACAACTAATGAAAAACTGTTTTTT. Translating gives CASSSYRTTNEKLFF.

The chain couples TRBV30 to TRBJ1-6; D might be TRBD1 (6 bases). Trimming shortened V by 3 bases and J by 13 bases, and 16 bases separated the two germline ends. Per germline, CDR1 GTSNPN and CDR2 SVGIG (reference sequence). This CDR3 comprises 13 residues. DNA of the CDR3: TGTGCCTGGAGCTCACAGGGTACTGGGCCCCTCCACTTT. It encodes CAWSSQGTGPLHF.

The chain couples TRBV29-1 to TRBJ2-7, with 11 bases aligning to TRBD2. CDR3 size: 14 residues. V lost 8 bases to trimming and J lost 3 bases; unmatched junction nucleotides: 9. Looked up from germline, CDR1 is SQVTM and CDR2 is ANQGSEA. DNA for the CDR3: TGCAGCATTACCAGACTAGCGGGATTCTACGAGCAGTACTTC. This gives the protein CSITRLAGFYEQYF.

The J gene is TRBJ2-1, the V gene TRBV28; 11 positions agree with TRBD2. After removal of 4 bases from V and 0 bases from J, the junction contained 17 bases not matched to a gene. Germline CDR1 and CDR2: MDHEN and SYDVKM. The CDR3 extends over 21 amino acids. CDR3 loop: CASSSGVLAGDRVSSYNEQFF. CDR3 sequence (DNA): TGTGCCAGCAGTTCAGGGGTACTAGCGGGAGATAGGGTTAGCTCCTACAATGAGCAGTTCTTC.

J is TRBJ2-1 and V is TRBV14; 10 positions match TRBD2. The CDR3 is made up of 15 amino acids. Losses at the gene ends were 4 bases for V and 7 bases for J; bases not matched to a gene: 7. Germline values: CDR1 SGHDN, CDR2 FVKESK. The chain's CDR3 is CASSPWASGSNEQFF. The CDR3 nucleotides read TGTGCCAGCAGCCCCTGGGCTAGCGGGAGTAATGAGCAGTTCTTC.

The chain carries TRBV11-2 and TRBJ2-7; weak D call: TRBD2 (7 bases). The CDR3 length is 16 residues. Per the germline V gene, CDR1 is SGHAT and CDR2 is FQNNGV. V shed 2 bases and J shed 5 bases, with 19 bases lying between them. The CDR3 is CASSLMGARGANEQYF. The DNA for the CDR3 is TGTGCCAGCAGCTTAATGGGTGCCCGGGGGGCTAACGAGCAGTACTTC.

Points on this clone: Other nucleotide sequences from this sample produce the same CDR3. The V gene is TRBV11-3, the J gene TRBJ2-1; possibly TRBD1 for D (5 bases). This CDR3 comprises 15 residues. Trimming took off 6 bases at V and 0 bases at J, with 12 bases between the two ends. CDR1 SGHNT and CDR2 YENEEA come from the germline V gene. The CDR3 here is CASSRQTGSYNEQFF. The CDR3 DNA reads TGTGCCAGCAGTCGTCAAACAGGCTCCTACAATGAGCAGTTCTTC.

The chain joins TRBV5-1 to TRBJ1-1; the D is unclear. Looked up from germline, CDR1 is SGHRS and CDR2 is YFSETQ. Trimming took off 0 bases at V and 6 bases at J, with 9 bases between the two ends. CDR3 size: 13 residues. CDR3 amino acids: CASSLGGRAEAFF. The DNA of the CDR3 is TGCGCCAGCAGCTTGGGAGGGAGGGCTGAAGCTTTCTTT.

This clone was seen a few times. This rearrangement joins TRBV27 to TRBJ2-7, with 7 bases identical to TRBD1. Germline V gene lookup returns CDR1 MNHEY and CDR2 SMNVEV (reference sequence). Losses at the gene ends were 2 bases for V and 3 bases for J; bases not matched to a gene: 1. The CDR3 sequence is 13 residues long. This CDR3 is CASSLRDSYEQYF. CDR3 nucleotides: TGTGCCAGCAGTTTAAGGGACAGCTACGAGCAGTACTTC.

The chain couples TRBV30 to TRBJ2-3, with 7 positions matching TRBD2. The CDR3 consists of 16 residues. Germline V gene sequence: CDR1 GTSNPN, CDR2 SVGIG (reference sequence). V shed 1 base, J shed 2 bases, and the junction held 9 bases outside the gene matches. Here the CDR3 reads CAWSGERGSTTDTQYF. In DNA, the CDR3 is TGTGCCTGGAGTGGAGAACGCGGGAGTACCACAGATACGCAGTATTTT.

This clone is a singleton in its sample. The chain is built from TRBV7-3 and TRBJ1-1, with D possibly matching TRBD1 (5 bases). Germline CDR1 SGHTA, CDR2 FQGTGA. The V and J ends lost 5 bases and 3 bases respectively, with 13 bases between them. The CDR3 contains 14 residues. CDR3 in DNA: TGTGCCAGCAGCAAAGGGGTCGGCTACACTGAAGCTTTCTTT. Translation: CASSKGVGYTEAFF.

The V gene is TRBV28, the J gene TRBJ2-7, with 7 bases lining up with TRBD2. The length of the CDR3 is 15 residues. Per germline, CDR1 MDHEN and CDR2 SYDVKM. Trimming at V came to 6 bases and at J to 2 bases, leaving 10 bases not matched to a gene. CDR3 region: CASRFMWREPYEQYF. The DNA for the CDR3 is TGTGCCAGCAGATTTATGTGGCGGGAGCCCTACGAGCAGTACTTC.

The chain is built from TRBV28 and TRBJ1-2; D unclear. V was shortened by 5 bases and J by 1 base, with 14 bases between the two germline ends. In germline, CDR1 is MDHEN, CDR2 SYDVKM. The CDR3 spans 15 residues. The CDR3 DNA reads TGTGCCAGCAGTCAAAACAGTTATGGTAACTATGGCTACACCTTC. Translating it yields CASSQNSYGNYGYTF.

CDR3 protein: CASSLRLAGEVEQFF. In DNA form, the CDR3 reads TGCGCCAGCAGCTTGAGACTAGCGGGAGAGGTTGAGCAGTTCTTC. The chain is built from TRBV5-1 and TRBJ2-1, with 12 positions matching TRBD2. CDR1 and CDR2 (germline): SGHRS, YFSETQ. V gave up 1 base and J gave up 9 bases; unmatched junction bases: 5. There are 15 residues in the CDR3.

The rearrangement joins TRBV4-1 to TRBJ1-3; D is ambiguous. The CDR3 covers 17 residues. V was shortened by 0 bases and J by 4 bases, with 16 bases between the two germline ends. Germline V lookup: CDR1 MGHRA, CDR2 YSYEKL. CDR3 sequence reads: CASSQEPAGWEGNTIYF. The CDR3, as DNA: TGCGCCAGCAGCCAAGAACCGGCGGGCTGGGAAGGAAACACCATATATTTT.

The CDR3 loop reads CASTLQGATNEKLFF. CDR3 nucleotides: TGCGCCAGCACTTTACAAGGGGCTACTAATGAAAAACTGTTTTTT. The chain uses TRBV5-1 and TRBJ1-4; D possibly corresponds to TRBD1 (5 bases). Trimming left V 6 bases short and J 2 bases short, with 14 bases between. Germline V gene sequence: CDR1 SGHRS, CDR2 YFSETQ. The CDR3 has 15 amino acids.

This chain connects TRBV5-1 to TRBJ1-2; D is ambiguous. The length of the CDR3 is 15 residues. The germline V gene has CDR1 SGHRS and CDR2 YFSETQ. V was clipped by 1 base and J by 0 bases, with 10 bases between them. The CDR3 reads CASSLSTQTNYGYTF. The CDR3 DNA is TGCGCCAGCAGCTTGTCAACACAGACTAACTATGGCTACACCTTC.